These T cell receptor beta chains were read from a single sample in a study of OX40 agonist ivuxolimab in advanced cancers. Using immunoSEQ multiplex PCR, the repertoire was profiled, and TCRdb retains in-frame clones only, with some absent. This sample has approximately 58,000 clones, with roughly 84% found just once. The sequenced sample was CD4+ or CD8+ T cells sorted from blood, obtained in a trial of the OX40 agonist ivuxolimab. The receptors come from an adult with an advanced solid tumor such as melanoma, head and neck, liver or kidney cancer. CDR3s include the opening cysteine and the closing phenylalanine or tryptophan. D genes are given only for firm matches. Expanded clones get a size class; other rows say once, few or many, or leave the size out.

d_gene,abundance,v_gene,j_gene,CDR3aa,CDR3nt
.,.,TRBV19,TRBJ1-2,CASSIPGASNYGYTF,TGTGCCAGTAGTATACCGGGTGCGTCGAACTATGGCTACACCTTC
TRBD1,.,TRBV28,TRBJ1-2,CASTGGQGQTDYGYTF,TGTGCCAGCACTGGAGGACAGGGTCAGACAGACTATGGCTACACCTTC
.,.,TRBV4-1,TRBJ2-1,CASSQDSRRLQFF,TGCGCCAGCAGCCAAGATAGTAGGCGGTTGCAGTTCTTC
TRBD1,.,TRBV15,TRBJ2-7,CATSRVRDRAYEQYF,TGTGCCACCAGCAGAGTGAGGGACAGAGCCTACGAGCAGTACTTC
TRBD2,.,TRBV27,TRBJ2-3,CASSLSARGGPRTDTQYF,TGTGCCAGCAGTTTATCCGCGCGGGGGGGGCCCCGGACAGATACGCAGTATTTT
.,.,TRBV10-3,TRBJ2-7,CAITPGAQGSYEQYF,TGTGCCATCACCCCGGGGGCTCAGGGGTCCTACGAGCAGTACTTC
TRBD1,.,TRBV12-5,TRBJ2-5,CASGGQAGTQYF,TGTGCTAGTGGGGGACAGGCGGGGACCCAGTACTTC
.,.,TRBV5-6,TRBJ1-1,CASSSLNGGEAFF,TGTGCCAGCAGCTCCCTTAACGGGGGCGAAGCTTTCTTT
.,.,TRBV21-1,TRBJ2-1,CASSKDWAGGFNEQFF,TGTGCCAGCAGCAAAGATTGGGCGGGAGGGTTCAATGAGCAGTTCTTC
.,.,TRBV6-1,TRBJ1-1,CASSEPGLNTEAFF,TGTGCCAGCAGTGAACCAGGACTGAACACTGAAGCTTTCTTT
.,.,TRBV2,TRBJ2-5,CASRGDFQETQYF,TGTGCCAGCAGGGGGGACTTCCAAGAGACCCAGTACTTC
TRBD1,.,TRBV6-6,TRBJ2-7,CATGTGTGDDEQYF,TGTGCCACCGGAACCGGGACAGGGGACGACGAGCAGTACTTC
TRBD2,few,TRBV30,TRBJ2-1,CAWRGLDRIDEQFF,TGTGCCTGGAGGGGACTAGATAGGATCGATGAGCAGTTCTTC
.,.,TRBV11-1,TRBJ2-2,CASTTQGSRSGELFF,TGTGCCAGCACCACCCAGGGAAGCCGGTCCGGGGAGCTGTTTTTT
.,.,TRBV11-2,TRBJ1-2,CASSLNGGYGYTF,TGTGCCAGCAGCTTAAACGGGGGCTATGGCTACACCTTC
TRBD2,.,TRBV6-1,TRBJ2-7,CASSEMGSGSYEQYF,TGTGCCAGCAGTGAAATGGGTAGCGGGAGCTACGAGCAGTACTTC
.,once,TRBV18,TRBJ2-3,CASSPAQGSTDTQYF,TGTGCCAGCTCACCAGCCCAGGGGAGCACAGATACGCAGTATTTT
.,.,TRBV4-1,TRBJ2-4,CASSQEPLPGAKNIQYF,TGCGCCAGCAGCCAAGAACCGCTTCCTGGGGCCAAAAACATTCAGTACTTC
TRBD2,.,TRBV6-1,TRBJ2-7,CASLGLAGPYEQYF,TGTGCCAGCCTCGGGCTAGCGGGACCCTACGAGCAGTACTTC
.,.,TRBV4-2,TRBJ2-1,CASSPSRGATIPNEQFF,TGTGCCAGCAGCCCTTCTCGAGGAGCCACCATCCCAAATGAGCAGTTCTTC
.,.,TRBV11-2,TRBJ1-2,CASSPLGSANYGYTF,TGTGCCAGCAGCCCCTTGGGTTCAGCTAACTATGGCTACACCTTC
.,.,TRBV9,TRBJ1-4,CASSVLPGEKLFF,TGTGCCAGCAGCGTACTTCCGGGGGAAAAACTGTTTTTT
.,.,TRBV5-8,TRBJ2-1,CASSIVQGFSNEQFF,TGTGCCAGCAGCATCGTGCAGGGGTTCTCCAATGAGCAGTTCTTC
.,.,TRBV5-4,TRBJ1-2,CASSFRNYGYTF,TGTGCCAGCAGCTTCCGGAACTATGGCTACACCTTC
.,.,TRBV9,TRBJ2-5,CASSYQGRETQYF,TGTGCCAGCAGCTACCAGGGTAGGGAGACCCAGTACTTC
.,.,TRBV28,TRBJ2-3,CASSPGGRGTDTQYF,TGTGCCAGTAGCCCAGGGGGGCGGGGGACAGATACGCAGTATTTT
.,.,TRBV6-6,TRBJ1-2,CASSPGTYYGYTF,TGTGCCAGCAGCCCCGGGACCTATTATGGCTACACCTTC
.,.,TRBV27,TRBJ1-4,CASSPYRGELFF,TGTGCCAGCAGTCCCTACAGAGGGGAACTGTTTTTT
.,.,TRBV2,TRBJ1-2,CASSGPAPSGYTF,TGTGCCAGCAGTGGCCCCGCTCCATCGGGCTACACCTTC
.,once,TRBV11-2,TRBJ1-4,CASSNHLRGDQEKLFF,TGTGCCAGCAGCAACCATTTGAGGGGGGACCAGGAAAAACTGTTTTTT
TRBD2,.,TRBV4-3,TRBJ2-3,CASSHLGLAGAQGLTQYF,TGCGCCAGCAGCCACCTCGGACTAGCGGGGGCACAAGGGTTGACGCAGTATTTT
.,.,TRBV5-1,TRBJ2-3,CASSLGGPGVDTQYF,TGCGCCAGCAGCTTGGGCGGGCCGGGGGTCGATACGCAGTATTTT
TRBD2,.,TRBV5-1,TRBJ2-5,CASSSSGFTGPQYF,TGCGCCAGCAGCTCTAGCGGGTTCACGGGGCCCCAGTACTTC
TRBD1,once,TRBV29-1,TRBJ2-6,CSVVTGGSAGANVLTF,TGCAGCGTTGTCACAGGGGGATCTGCCGGGGCCAACGTCCTGACTTTC
.,.,TRBV11-3,TRBJ1-1,CASSLGSANTEAFF,TGTGCCAGCAGCTTAGGATCAGCAAACACTGAAGCTTTCTTT
.,.,TRBV19,TRBJ2-1,CASRSYNEQFF,TGTGCCAGTAGATCCTACAATGAGCAGTTCTTC
.,.,TRBV19,TRBJ2-3,CASSMVGGRDTQYF,TGTGCCAGTAGTATGGTGGGTGGGAGAGATACGCAGTATTTT
.,.,TRBV7-9,TRBJ2-5,CASSLAGKETQYF,TGTGCCAGCAGCTTAGCCGGGAAAGAGACCCAGTACTTC
.,.,TRBV5-5,TRBJ1-1,CASSLSPDHTEAFF,TGTGCCAGCAGCTTGAGTCCAGACCACACTGAAGCTTTCTTT
.,.,TRBV2,TRBJ2-7,CASVNHFSYEQYF,TGTGCCAGCGTGAACCACTTCTCCTACGAGCAGTACTTC
.,.,TRBV7-6,TRBJ2-5,CASSSTRGGETQYF,TGTGCCAGCAGCTCGACCAGGGGGGGAGAGACCCAGTACTTC